The TCR beta chain described here comes from a study of HIV-infected patients and healthy controls. The V gene end was trimmed by 1 base and the J gene end by 4 bases; junction bases not matched to a gene: 2. This CDR3 region has 13 residues. The V gene's germline CDR1 is GTSNPN and CDR2 SVGIG (reference sequence). Whole blood was used without fractionation, so all unsorted peripheral T cells were included. Alpha and beta constant-region primers primed reverse transcription of about 500 ng RNA. Each of the alpha and beta chains got its own library through chain-specific third strand synthesis with indices. The cDNA received a 5' RACE adapter containing a random hexamer plus an SP2 sequencing primer site. From the 5' RACE reads, TCRdb called clonotypes with MiXCR, one entry per CDR3 protein. Seen here are around 13,000 distinct CDR3 sequences, roughly 9.9% observed once, and the top ten hold more than 6.5%.

The table lists this clonotype with many counts. The clonotype was recovered from an adult in good health. The chain has TRBV30 and TRBJ2-3, with 7 bases that match TRBD2. Sequences were obtained from blood. Here the CDR3 DNA reads TGTGCCTGGAGTGGACTAGCTGCAGATACGCAGTATTTT. Its translation is CAWSGLAADTQYF.